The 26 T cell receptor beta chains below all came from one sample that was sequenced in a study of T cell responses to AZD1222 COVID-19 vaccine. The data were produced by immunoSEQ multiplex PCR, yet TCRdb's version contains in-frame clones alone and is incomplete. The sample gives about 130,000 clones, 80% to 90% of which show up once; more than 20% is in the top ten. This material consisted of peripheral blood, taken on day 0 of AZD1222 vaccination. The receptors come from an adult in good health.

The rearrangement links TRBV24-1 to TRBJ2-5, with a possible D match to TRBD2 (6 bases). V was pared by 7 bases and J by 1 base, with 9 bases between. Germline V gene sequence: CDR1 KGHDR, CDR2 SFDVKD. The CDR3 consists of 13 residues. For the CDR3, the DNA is TGTGCCACCAGGGATAGCGGCCAAGAGACCCAGTACTTC. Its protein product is CATRDSGQETQYF.

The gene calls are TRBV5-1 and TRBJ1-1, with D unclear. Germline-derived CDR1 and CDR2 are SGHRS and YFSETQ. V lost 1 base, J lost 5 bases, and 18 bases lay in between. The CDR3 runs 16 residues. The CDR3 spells CASSLSSSTGWTEAFF. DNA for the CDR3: TGCGCCAGCAGCTTGTCATCGTCGACCGGGTGGACTGAAGCTTTCTTT.

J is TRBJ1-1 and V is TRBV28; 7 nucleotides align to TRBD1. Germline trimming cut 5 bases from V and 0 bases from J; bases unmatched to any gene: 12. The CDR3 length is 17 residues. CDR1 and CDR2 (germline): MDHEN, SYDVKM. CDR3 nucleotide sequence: TGTGCCAGCAGTAAACAGGGGAAGGTGTCGTTGAACACTGAAGCTTTCTTT. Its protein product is CASSKQGKVSLNTEAFF.

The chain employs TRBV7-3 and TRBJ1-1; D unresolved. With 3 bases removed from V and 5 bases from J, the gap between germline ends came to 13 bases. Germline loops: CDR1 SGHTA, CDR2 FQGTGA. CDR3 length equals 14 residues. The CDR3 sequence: CASSFGILGTEAFF. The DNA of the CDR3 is TGTGCCAGCAGCTTTGGTATTTTGGGGACTGAAGCTTTCTTT.

The CDR3 DNA reads TGTGCCAGCAGCCAAGAGGCCAGGGGAGTAGCTTTCTTT. Encoded protein: CASSQEARGVAFF. The chain carries TRBV3-1 (or the pseudogene TRBV3-2) and TRBJ1-1, with D maybe TRBD1 (6 bases). V shed 0 bases and J shed 10 bases, with 12 bases lying between them. Per the germline V gene, CDR1 is LGHDT and CDR2 is YNNKEL (reference sequence). The CDR3 is made up of 13 amino acids.

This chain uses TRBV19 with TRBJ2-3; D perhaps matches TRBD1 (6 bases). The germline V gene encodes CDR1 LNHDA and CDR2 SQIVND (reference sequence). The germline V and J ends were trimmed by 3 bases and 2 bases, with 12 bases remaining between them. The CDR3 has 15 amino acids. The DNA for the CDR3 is TGTGCCAGTAGTATTAGGGGGAAAACCACAGATACGCAGTATTTT. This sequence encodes CASSIRGKTTDTQYF.

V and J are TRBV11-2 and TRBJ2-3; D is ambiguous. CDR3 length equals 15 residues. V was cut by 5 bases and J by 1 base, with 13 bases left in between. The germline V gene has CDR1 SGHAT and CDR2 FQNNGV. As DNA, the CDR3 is TGTGCCAGCAGCCACTGGGCTCTGGGCACAGATACGCAGTATTTT. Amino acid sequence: CASSHWALGTDTQYF.

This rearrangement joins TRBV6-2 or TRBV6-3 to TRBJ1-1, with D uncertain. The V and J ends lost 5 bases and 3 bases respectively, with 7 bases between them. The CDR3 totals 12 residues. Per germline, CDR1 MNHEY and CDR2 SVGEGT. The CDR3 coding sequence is TGTGCCAGCAGTGGCCCTTACACTGAAGCTTTCTTT. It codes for CASSGPYTEAFF.

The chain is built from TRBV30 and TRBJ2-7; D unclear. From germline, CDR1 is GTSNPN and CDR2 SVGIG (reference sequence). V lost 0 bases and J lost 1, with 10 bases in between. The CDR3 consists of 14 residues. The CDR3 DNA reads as TGTGCCTGGAGTGTCCAAATTGGGTCCTACGAGCAGTACTTC. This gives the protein CAWSVQIGSYEQYF.

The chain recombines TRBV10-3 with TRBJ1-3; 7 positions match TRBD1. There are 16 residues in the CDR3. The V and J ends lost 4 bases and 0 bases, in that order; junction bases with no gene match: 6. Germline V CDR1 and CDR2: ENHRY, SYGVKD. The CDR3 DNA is TGTGCCATCAGTGCGGGCAGGGGGGGCTCTGGAAACACCATATATTTT. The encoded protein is CAISAGRGGSGNTIYF.

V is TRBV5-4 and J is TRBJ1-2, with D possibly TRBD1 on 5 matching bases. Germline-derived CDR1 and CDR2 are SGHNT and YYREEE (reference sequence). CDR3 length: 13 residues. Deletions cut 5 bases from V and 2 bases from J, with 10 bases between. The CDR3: CASRKQENYGYTF. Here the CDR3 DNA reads TGTGCCAGCAGAAAACAGGAGAACTATGGCTACACCTTC.

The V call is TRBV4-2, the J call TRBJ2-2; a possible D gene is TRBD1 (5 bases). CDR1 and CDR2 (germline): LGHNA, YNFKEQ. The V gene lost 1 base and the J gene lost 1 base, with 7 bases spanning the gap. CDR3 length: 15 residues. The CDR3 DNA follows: TGTGCCAGCAGCCAAGGGCAGGGGAACACCGGGGAGCTGTTTTTT. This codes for CASSQGQGNTGELFF.

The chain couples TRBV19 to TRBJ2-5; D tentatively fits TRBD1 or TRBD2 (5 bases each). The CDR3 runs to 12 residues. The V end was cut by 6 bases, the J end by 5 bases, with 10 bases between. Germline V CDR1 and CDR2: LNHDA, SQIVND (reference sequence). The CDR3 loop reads CASSRGMETQYF. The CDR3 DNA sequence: TGTGCCAGTAGCCGGGGCATGGAGACCCAGTACTTC.

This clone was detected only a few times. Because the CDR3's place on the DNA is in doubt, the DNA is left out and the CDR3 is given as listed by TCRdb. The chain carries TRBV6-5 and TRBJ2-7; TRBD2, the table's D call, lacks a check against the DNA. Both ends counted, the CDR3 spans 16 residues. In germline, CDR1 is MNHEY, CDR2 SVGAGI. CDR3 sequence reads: CASSSSTSGRPDEQYF.

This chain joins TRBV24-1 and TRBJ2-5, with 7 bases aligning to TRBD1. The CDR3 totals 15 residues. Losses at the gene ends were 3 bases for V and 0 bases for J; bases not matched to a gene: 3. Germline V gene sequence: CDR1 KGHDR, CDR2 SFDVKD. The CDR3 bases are TGTGCCACCAGTGATCCGGGGACAGACCAAGAGACCCAGTACTTC. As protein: CATSDPGTDQETQYF.

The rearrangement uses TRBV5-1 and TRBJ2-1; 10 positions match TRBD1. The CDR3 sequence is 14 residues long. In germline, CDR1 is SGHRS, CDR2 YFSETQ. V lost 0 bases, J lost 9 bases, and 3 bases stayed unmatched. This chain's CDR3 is CASSLGTGGVEQFF. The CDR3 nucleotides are TGCGCCAGCAGCTTGGGGACAGGGGGAGTTGAGCAGTTCTTC.

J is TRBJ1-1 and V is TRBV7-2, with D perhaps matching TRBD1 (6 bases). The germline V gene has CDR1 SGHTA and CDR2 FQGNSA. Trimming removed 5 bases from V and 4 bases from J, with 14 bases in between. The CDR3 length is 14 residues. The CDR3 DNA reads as TGTGCCAGCAGCCCCAGGGAGGGGGTCACTGAAGCTTTCTTT. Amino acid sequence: CASSPREGVTEAFF.

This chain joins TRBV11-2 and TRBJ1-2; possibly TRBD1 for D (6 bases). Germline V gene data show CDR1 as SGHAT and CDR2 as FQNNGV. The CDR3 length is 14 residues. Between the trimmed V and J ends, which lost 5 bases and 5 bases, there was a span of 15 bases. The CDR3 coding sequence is TGTGCCAGCAGCCACGTGACAGGCGCTTATGGCTACACCTTC. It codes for CASSHVTGAYGYTF.

The CDR3 nucleotides are TGTGCCAGCAGTTACTCGATTCAGCTCGGGGAGCTGTTTTTT. It translates to CASSYSIQLGELFF. The V call is TRBV6-2 or TRBV6-3, the J call TRBJ2-2; D is undetermined. CDR3 length equals 14 residues. V was clipped by 0 bases and J by 7 bases, with 9 bases between them. Germline V gene data show CDR1 as MNHEY and CDR2 as SVGEGT.

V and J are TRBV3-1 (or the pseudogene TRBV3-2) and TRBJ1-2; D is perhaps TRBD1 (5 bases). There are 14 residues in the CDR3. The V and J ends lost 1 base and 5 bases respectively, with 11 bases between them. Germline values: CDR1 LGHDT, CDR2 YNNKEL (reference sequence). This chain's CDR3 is CASSQVEGIYGYTF. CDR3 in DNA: TGTGCCAGCAGCCAAGTTGAGGGGATATATGGCTACACCTTC.

CDR3 in amino acids: CASSFPGQGPSSYEQYF. CDR3 DNA: TGTGCCAGCAGTTTCCCGGGACAGGGGCCGAGCTCCTACGAGCAGTACTTC. The genes are TRBV6-2 or TRBV6-3 and TRBJ2-7; 10 bases map to TRBD1. This CDR3 has 17 residues. The germline V gene encodes CDR1 MNHEY and CDR2 SVGEGT. V shed 4 bases, J shed 0 bases, and the junction held 9 bases outside the gene matches.

CDR3 loop: CASSGSGGKGTQYF. Written as DNA, the CDR3 is TGTGCCAGCAGCGGCAGCGGGGGAAAGGGGACGCAGTATTTT. The J gene is TRBJ2-3, the V gene TRBV11-2; TRBD2 matches 8 bases. This CDR3 spans 14 amino acids. Germline trimming cut 5 bases from V and 9 bases from J; bases unmatched to any gene: 10. Germline CDR1 and CDR2: SGHAT and FQNNGV.

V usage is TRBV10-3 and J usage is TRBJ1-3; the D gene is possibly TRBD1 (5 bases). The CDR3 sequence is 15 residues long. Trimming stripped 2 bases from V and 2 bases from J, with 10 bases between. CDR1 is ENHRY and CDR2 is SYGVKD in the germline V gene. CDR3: CAISEGVGAGNTIYF. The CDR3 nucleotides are TGTGCCATCAGTGAGGGAGTAGGGGCTGGAAACACCATATATTTT.

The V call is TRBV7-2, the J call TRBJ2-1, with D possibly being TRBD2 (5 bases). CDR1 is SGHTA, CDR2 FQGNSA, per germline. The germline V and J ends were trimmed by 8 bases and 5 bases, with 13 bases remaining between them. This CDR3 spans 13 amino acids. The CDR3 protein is CASSIGEDNEQFF. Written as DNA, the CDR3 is TGTGCCAGCTCCATCGGGGAAGACAATGAGCAGTTCTTC.

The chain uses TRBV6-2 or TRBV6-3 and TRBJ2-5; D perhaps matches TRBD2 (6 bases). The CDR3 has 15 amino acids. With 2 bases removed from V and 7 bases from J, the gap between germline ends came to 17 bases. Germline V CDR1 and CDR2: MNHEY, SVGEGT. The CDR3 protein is CASSYPLASEGTQYF. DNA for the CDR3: TGTGCCAGCAGTTACCCGCTGGCTAGCGAAGGGACCCAGTACTTC.

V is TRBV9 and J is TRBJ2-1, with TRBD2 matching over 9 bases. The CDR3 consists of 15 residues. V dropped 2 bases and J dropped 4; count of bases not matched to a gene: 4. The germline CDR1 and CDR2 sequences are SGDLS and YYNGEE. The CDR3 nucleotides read TGTGCCAGCAGCGTCACTAGCGGGCATTACAATGAGCAGTTCTTC. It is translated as CASSVTSGHYNEQFF.